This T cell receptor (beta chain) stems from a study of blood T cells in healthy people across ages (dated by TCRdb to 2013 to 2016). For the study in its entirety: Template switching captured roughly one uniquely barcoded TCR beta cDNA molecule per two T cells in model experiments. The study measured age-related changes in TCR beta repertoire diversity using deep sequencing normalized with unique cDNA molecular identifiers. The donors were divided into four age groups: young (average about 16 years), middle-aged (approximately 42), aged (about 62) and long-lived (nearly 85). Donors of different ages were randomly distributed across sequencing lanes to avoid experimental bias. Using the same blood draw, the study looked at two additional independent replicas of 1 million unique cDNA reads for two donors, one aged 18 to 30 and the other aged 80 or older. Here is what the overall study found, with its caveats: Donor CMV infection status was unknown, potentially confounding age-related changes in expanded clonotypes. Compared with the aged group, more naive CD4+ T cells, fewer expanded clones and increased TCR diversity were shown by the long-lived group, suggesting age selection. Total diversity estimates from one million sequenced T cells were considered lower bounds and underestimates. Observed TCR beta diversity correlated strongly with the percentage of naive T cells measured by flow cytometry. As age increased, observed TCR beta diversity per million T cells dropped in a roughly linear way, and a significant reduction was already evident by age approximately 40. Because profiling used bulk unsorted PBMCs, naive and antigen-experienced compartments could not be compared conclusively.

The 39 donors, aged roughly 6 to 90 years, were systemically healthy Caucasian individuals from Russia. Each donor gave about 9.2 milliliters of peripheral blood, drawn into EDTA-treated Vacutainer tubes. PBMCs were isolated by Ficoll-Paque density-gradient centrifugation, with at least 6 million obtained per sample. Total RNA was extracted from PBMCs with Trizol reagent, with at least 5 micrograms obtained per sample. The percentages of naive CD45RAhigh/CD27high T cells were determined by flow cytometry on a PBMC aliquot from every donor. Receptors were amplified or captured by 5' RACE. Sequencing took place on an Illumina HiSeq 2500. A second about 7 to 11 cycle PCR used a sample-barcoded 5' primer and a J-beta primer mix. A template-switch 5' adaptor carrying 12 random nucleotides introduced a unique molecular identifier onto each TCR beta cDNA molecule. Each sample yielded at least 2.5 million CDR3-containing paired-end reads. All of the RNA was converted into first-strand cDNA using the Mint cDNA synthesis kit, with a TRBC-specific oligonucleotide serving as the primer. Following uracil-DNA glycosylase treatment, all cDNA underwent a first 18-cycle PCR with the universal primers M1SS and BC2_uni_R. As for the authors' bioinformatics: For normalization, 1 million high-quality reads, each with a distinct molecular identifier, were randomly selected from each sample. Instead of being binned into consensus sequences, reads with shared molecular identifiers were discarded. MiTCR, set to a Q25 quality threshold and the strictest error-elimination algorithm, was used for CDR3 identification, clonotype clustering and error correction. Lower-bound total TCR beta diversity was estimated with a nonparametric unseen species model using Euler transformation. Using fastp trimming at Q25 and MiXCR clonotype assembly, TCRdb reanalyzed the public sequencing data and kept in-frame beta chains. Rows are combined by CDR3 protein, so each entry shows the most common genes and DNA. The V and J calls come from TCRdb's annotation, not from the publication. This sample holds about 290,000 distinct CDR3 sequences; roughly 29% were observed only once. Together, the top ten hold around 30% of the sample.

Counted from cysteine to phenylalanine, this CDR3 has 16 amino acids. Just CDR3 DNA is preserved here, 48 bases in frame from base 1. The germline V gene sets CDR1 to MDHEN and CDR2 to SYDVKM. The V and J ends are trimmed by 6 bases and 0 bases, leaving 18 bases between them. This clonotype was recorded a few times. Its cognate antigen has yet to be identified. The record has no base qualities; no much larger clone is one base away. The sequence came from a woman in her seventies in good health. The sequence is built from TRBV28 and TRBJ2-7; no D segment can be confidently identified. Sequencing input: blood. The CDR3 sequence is CASSPPQRTNSYEQYF. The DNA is TGTGCCAGCAGCCCTCCACAGCGAACCAACTCCTACGAGCAGTACTTC.